This TCR beta chain was captured in a study of blood T cell repertoires in COVID-19 (dated by TCRdb to about 2020). Background for the entire study: Samples covering the acute and convalescent phases of COVID-19 were provided by collaborators in the United States, Italy and Spain. The material from the prospective study consisted of cDNA or gDNA derived from T cells, B-cell-depleted T cells, or PBMCs. Subjects who had been exposed to COVID-19, were actively infected with it, or had recovered from it provided the deeply sampled blood TCRbeta repertoires that made up the dataset. The repertoires were released in a freely available public database intended as a resource for research on the immune response to SARS-CoV-2. The samples were drawn from two sources: the first 160 participants of the ongoing ImmuneRACE study, and approximately 1,300 subjects contributed by 6 global collaborators. Nearly every sample came with metadata listing a de-identified subject ID, COVID-19 status, age in years and sex. Where HLA class I and class II types were available, the types were taken from metadata supplied by the sample provider, not from assay-based typing. The research as a whole found: How much clinical and demographic metadata was included differed by source and by participant, and the metadata was provided uncurated.

TCRbeta CDR3 regions were amplified from genomic DNA using the immunoSEQ Assay, a bias-controlled multiplex PCR. Per the source publication's procedure: The number of nucleated cells in each sample was estimated from the amplification of reference gene primers within the assay. Sequence reads were collapsed and filtered to measure the absolute abundance of every unique TCRbeta CDR3 rearrangement. For each sample, productive Simpson clonality was calculated as the square root of Simpson's diversity index across productive rearrangements. The source is immuneACCESS, and TCRdb retained only in-frame sequences with V and J called. Part of the clones is not carried over; for the studies checked, unresolved V genes explain less than half of this, and the remainder is unexplained. That table is the source of V, J and clone size, and D and trimming were worked out from the DNA. This sample has 280,000 or so clones in its table, and 90% of those were observed once. 1.5% to 2% of the sample is in the top ten clones.

Reading the germline V gene (reference sequence) gives CDR1 LNHNV and CDR2 YYDKDF. The V and J ends are trimmed by 0 bases and 7 bases, leaving 10 bases between them. Reading from cysteine to phenylalanine, the CDR3 counts 14 amino acids. The only DNA kept is the CDR3, 42 bases in frame from the first base. Participants in the prospective study were enrolled through a virtual design, were aged about 18 to 100 years, and lived in approximately 25 United States geographic areas. In the prospective study, cohorts were assigned on the basis of participant-reported clinical history obtained from a screening survey and a study questionnaire. Each participant in the prospective study had whole blood, serum and a nasopharyngeal or oropharyngeal swab collected by mobile phlebotomists. Additional blood draws and questionnaires over an approximately 2-month period could optionally be provided by prospective study participants. Before DNA extraction, prospective study blood samples were shipped either frozen or at room temperature.

Concerning this clone: Its specific antigen is unknown. No base-level quality is on record; no much larger clone is a single base apart.

The rearranged chain carries TRBV15 and TRBJ2-1; TRBD2 is a weak D gene call, 6 bases matching. Sequencing used PBMCs or T cells enriched from blood (not recorded which). The TCR sequence derives from a woman under 30 with acute COVID-19. The CDR3 region: CATSRDGTLNEQFF. The sequenced DNA: TGTGCCACCAGCAGAGATGGGACTCTAAATGAGCAGTTCTTC.